What follows are 20 T cell receptor beta chains derived from one specimen sequenced in a study of Ad26.COV2.S vaccination and SARS-CoV-2 variants. The data were produced by immunoSEQ multiplex PCR, yet TCRdb's version contains in-frame clones alone and is incomplete. The data hold over 400,000 clones, with 90% observed a single time. As to treatment: some 20 received Ad26.COV2.S at low or high dose, single or two shots; 5 received placebo; per-sample allocation not given. Samples came from day 63 after the first vaccine or placebo injection. The sequencing here drew on peripheral blood, taken in a trial of Ad26.COV2.S vaccine versus placebo. The source of these receptors is a person between 18 and 60 years old who received the Ad26.COV2.S COVID-19 vaccine or a placebo.

On this clone: Other DNA sequences from this sample encode an identical CDR3 as well. The chain's CDR3 is CASSSGTGGTDTQYF. CDR3 bases: TGTGCCAGCAGTTCCGGGACAGGGGGCACAGATACGCAGTATTTT. The rearrangement joins TRBV27 to TRBJ2-3, with 10 nucleotides matching TRBD1. J was trimmed by 1 base and V by 4 bases; bases with no gene match: 2. This CDR3 has 15 residues. The germline V gene has CDR1 MNHEY and CDR2 SMNVEV (reference sequence).

The V and J genes are TRBV14 and TRBJ2-5; 7 bases line up with TRBD1. Looked up from germline, CDR1 is SGHDN and CDR2 is FVKESK. CDR3 length: 15 amino acids. Unmatched junction bases numbered 14, after V lost 6 bases and J lost 7 bases. For the CDR3, the DNA is TGTGCCAGCAGTCTGGGACAGTGGCGATTAGGGACCCAGTACTTC. Protein product: CASSLGQWRLGTQYF.

This chain's CDR3 is CASSADSPAGGYTF. The CDR3 nucleotides read TGTGCCAGCTCAGCGGACAGTCCCGCGGGGGGCTACACCTTC. The rearrangement uses TRBV18 and TRBJ1-2; D may be TRBD1 (6 bases). The CDR3 runs 14 residues. Germline CDR1 is KGHSH and CDR2 is LQKENI. Trimming stripped 5 bases from V and 8 bases from J, with 18 bases between.

This chain links TRBV25-1 with TRBJ1-1; weak D call: TRBD1 (5 bases). Deletions cut 6 bases from V and 5 bases from J, with 13 bases between. This CDR3 contains 13 residues. Germline CDR1 and CDR2: MGHDK and SYGVNS. In nucleotides, the CDR3 is TGTGCCAGCAGCGGACCAGGGTGGACTGAAGCTTTCTTT. It encodes CASSGPGWTEAFF.

In this sample, this clone turned up a few times. CDR3 bases: TGTGCCAGCAGCTTAGATCTGGGGGAGACCTACGAGCAGTACTTC. As protein: CASSLDLGETYEQYF. The chain carries TRBV11-2 and TRBJ2-7; D is tentatively TRBD1 or TRBD2 (5 bases each). CDR3 size: 15 residues. Germline-derived CDR1 and CDR2 are SGHAT and FQNNGV. V lost 0 bases to trimming and J lost 2 bases, with 11 bases between them. Full variable domain (missing parts from reference TRBV11-2 and TRBJ2-7): EAGVAQSPRYKIIEKRQSVAFWCNPISGHATLYWYQQILGQGPKLLIQFQNNGVVDDSQLPKDRFSAERLKGVDSTLKIQPAKLEDSAVYLCASSLDLGETYEQYFGPGTRLTVT.

V gene TRBV28 combines with J gene TRBJ1-2, with a weak D call TRBD1 (5 bases). Between the trimmed V and J ends, which lost 7 bases and 13 bases, there was a span of 28 bases. The length of the CDR3 is 15 residues. The germline V gene encodes CDR1 MDHEN and CDR2 SYDVKM. The CDR3 region is CASKEPGLAWSMGTF. CDR3 coding DNA: TGTGCCAGCAAAGAGCCGGGACTCGCATGGTCTATGGGCACCTTC.

This chain connects TRBV29-1 to TRBJ1-4; D perhaps matches TRBD1 (5 bases). CDR1 and CDR2 from the germline V gene are SQVTM and ANQGSEA. The V end lost 1 base, the J end lost 13 bases, and 10 bases lay between the germline ends. The CDR3 covers 11 residues. In nucleotides, the CDR3 is TGCAGCGTTGAAGGGGGGGGACGACTGTTTTTT. Encoded protein: CSVEGGGRLFF.

The chain's CDR3 is CASSPGTSGRVLDNEQFF. The CDR3 nucleotides read TGTGCCAGCTCACCAGGGACTAGCGGGAGGGTACTTGACAATGAGCAGTTCTTC. The chain is built from TRBV18 and TRBJ2-1; 16 positions agree with TRBD2. The CDR3 loop spans 18 amino acids. Germline V gene lookup returns CDR1 KGHSH and CDR2 LQKENI. J was trimmed by 5 bases and V by 2 bases; bases with no gene match: 6. The whole variable domain, filled in from reference TRBV18 and TRBJ2-1, reads NAGVMQNPRHLVRRRGQEARLRCSPMKGHSHVYWYRQLPEEGLKFMVYLQKENIIDESGMPKERFSAEFPKEGPSILRIQQVVRGDSAAYFCASSPGTSGRVLDNEQFFGPGTRLTVL.

The chain employs TRBV28 and TRBJ1-5, with a weak D call TRBD1 (5 bases). The CDR3 consists of 14 residues. V was trimmed by 3 bases and J by 6 bases, leaving 12 bases between them. Looked up from germline, CDR1 is MDHEN and CDR2 is SYDVKM. The CDR3 reads CASSFPQGTQPQHF. DNA of the CDR3: TGTGCCAGCAGTTTCCCGCAGGGTACTCAGCCCCAGCATTTT.

The chain combines TRBV11-3 with TRBJ2-7; the D gene is possibly TRBD1 (6 bases). Trimming left V 5 bases short and J 5 bases short, with 13 bases between. The germline V gene has CDR1 SGHNT and CDR2 YENEEA. The CDR3 extends over 13 amino acids. The CDR3 region is CASSPGEGDEQYF. CDR3 nucleotide sequence: TGTGCCAGCAGCCCCGGAGAGGGGGACGAGCAGTACTTC.

The chain couples TRBV6-2 or TRBV6-3 to TRBJ1-1, with D uncertain. Germline V gene sequence: CDR1 MNHEY, CDR2 SVGEGT. V was clipped by 2 bases and J by 2 bases, with 6 bases between them. The CDR3 runs to 13 residues. This CDR3 is CASSYGSNTEAFF. Here the CDR3 DNA reads TGTGCCAGCAGTTACGGGAGTAACACTGAAGCTTTCTTT.

J is TRBJ1-2 and V is TRBV19; no reliable D call. The germline CDR1 and CDR2 sequences are LNHDA and SQIVND (reference sequence). Between the trimmed V and J ends, which lost 6 bases and 3 bases, there was a span of 11 bases. CDR3 length equals 13 residues. For the CDR3, the DNA is TGTGCCAGTAGCGACTCCCCGGACTATGGCTACACCTTC. It is translated as CASSDSPDYGYTF.

The chain recombines TRBV27 with TRBJ1-1; TRBD1 is a possible D gene (6 bases). V lost 1 base, J lost 3 bases, and 15 bases lay in between. This CDR3 is built from 16 residues. From germline, CDR1 is MNHEY and CDR2 SMNVEV (reference sequence). CDR3 loop: CASSLLGGLQDTEAFF. Here the CDR3 DNA reads TGTGCCAGCAGTTTATTGGGGGGCCTGCAGGACACTGAAGCTTTCTTT.

This chain connects TRBV7-9 to TRBJ2-7; 9 nucleotides align to TRBD1. The length of the CDR3 is 13 residues. V trimming: 8 bases; J trimming: 7 bases; junction bases outside the gene matches: 9. Germline CDR1 and CDR2: SEHNR and FQNEAQ (reference sequence). CDR3 nucleotide sequence: TGTGCCAGCTCCCAACAGGGGGCCGAAGAGCAGTACTTC. The encoded protein is CASSQQGAEEQYF.

This clone has only one observation. The chain recombines TRBV5-1 with TRBJ2-5; unclear D gene. Trimming stripped 0 bases from V and 5 bases from J, with 11 bases between. The CDR3 is 14 amino acids. Per the germline V gene, CDR1 is SGHRS and CDR2 is YFSETQ. The CDR3 coding sequence is TGCGCCAGCAGCTTGGAGGTTAGCCAGGAGACCCAGTACTTC. Protein: CASSLEVSQETQYF. Together with reference TRBV5-1 and TRBJ2-5, the CDR3 gives the full variable domain: KAGVTQTPRYLIKTRGQQVTLSCSPISGHRSVSWYQQTPGQGLQFLFEYFSETQRNKGNFPGRFSGRQFSNSRSEMNVSTLELGDSALYLCASSLEVSQETQYFGPGTRLLVL.

This chain links TRBV6-5 with TRBJ2-7; D not certain. With 6 bases removed from V and 1 base from J, the gap between germline ends came to 10 bases. The CDR3 runs to 13 residues. Germline lookup yields CDR1 MNHEY and CDR2 SVGAGI. In DNA form, the CDR3 reads TGTGCCAGCAGCGGTCTAGGGTCCTACGAGCAGTACTTC. Translated: CASSGLGSYEQYF.

The CDR3 nucleotides are TGTGCCAGCAGCTTATCAGGGTTTAGCTACGAGCAGTACTTC. Amino acids: CASSLSGFSYEQYF. The V call is TRBV7-2, the J call TRBJ2-7, with D perhaps matching TRBD1 (5 bases). Germline V gene sequence: CDR1 SGHTA, CDR2 FQGNSA. V was pared by 2 bases and J by 3 bases, with 11 bases between. CDR3 length: 14 amino acids. The whole variable domain, filled in from reference TRBV7-2 and TRBJ2-7, reads GAGVSQSPSNKVTEKGKDVELRCDPISGHTALYWYRQSLGQGLEFLIYFQGNSAPDKSGLPSDRFSAERTGGSVSTLTIQRTQQEDSAVYLCASSLSGFSYEQYFGPGTRLTVT.

This clone showed up just once. CDR3: CASSSNRDRGPEAFF. DNA for the CDR3: TGTGCCAGCAGTTCTAACCGGGACAGGGGCCCTGAAGCTTTCTTT. This chain connects TRBV28 to TRBJ1-1; 10 bases are shared with TRBD1. This CDR3 contains 15 residues. The V segment lost 4 bases and the J segment 6 bases; nucleotides outside the gene matches: 8. Germline assignment: CDR1 MDHEN and CDR2 SYDVKM.

The chain links TRBV30 to TRBJ1-2, with 9 bases aligning to TRBD1. J was trimmed by 3 bases and V by 3 bases; bases with no gene match: 5. The CDR3 totals 14 residues. Germline V lookup: CDR1 GTSNPN, CDR2 SVGIG (reference sequence). The CDR3 reads CAWRNRGRDYGYTF. The DNA of the CDR3 is TGTGCCTGGAGAAACAGGGGGCGGGACTATGGCTACACCTTC.

The chain couples TRBV28 to TRBJ2-5, with a possible D match to TRBD2 (5 bases). Deletions cut 5 bases from V and 7 bases from J, with 14 bases between. This CDR3 is 13 amino acids long. CDR1 MDHEN and CDR2 SYDVKM come from the germline V gene. DNA for the CDR3: TGTGCCAGCAGTGCGGCGGGCCTGGGGACCCAGTACTTC. Its protein product is CASSAAGLGTQYF.